One sample yielded the 22 T cell receptor beta chains listed below, sequenced in a study of Ad26.COV2.S vaccination and SARS-CoV-2 variants. As to treatment: 15 to 20 received Ad26.COV2.S at low or high dose, single or two shots; about 5 received placebo; per-sample allocation not given. Day 63 after the first vaccine or placebo injection was the time point for sampling. Sequencing used immunoSEQ multiplex PCR; TCRdb keeps in-frame clones, though not all of them. The data contain some 250,000 clones, over 75% of them singletons. Sequencing was performed on peripheral blood, taken in a trial of Ad26.COV2.S vaccine versus placebo. The receptor set was obtained from a person aged 18-60 years who received the Ad26.COV2.S COVID-19 vaccine or a placebo.

This chain connects TRBV7-8 to TRBJ2-1; D might be TRBD1 (6 bases). With 1 base removed from V and 0 bases from J, the gap between germline ends came to 19 bases. The CDR3 extends over 19 amino acids. Germline V lookup: CDR1 SGHVS, CDR2 FQNEAQ. The CDR3 reads CASSLERGILLYSYNEQFF. Here the CDR3 DNA reads TGTGCCAGCAGCTTAGAGAGGGGGATACTCCTCTACTCCTACAATGAGCAGTTCTTC.

In regard to this clone: The same CDR3 arises from other DNA sequences in this sample as well. The chain joins TRBV4-2 to TRBJ2-2; D remains ambiguous. The CDR3 covers 12 residues. V was shortened by 2 bases and J by 4 bases, with 2 bases between the two germline ends. In germline, CDR1 is LGHNA, CDR2 YNFKEQ. Written as DNA, the CDR3 is TGTGCCAGCAGCCAACCCACCGGGGAGCTGTTTTTT. Protein product: CASSQPTGELFF.

The chain combines TRBV30 with TRBJ1-2; 9 nucleotides align to TRBD1. Germline CDR1 and CDR2: GTSNPN and SVGIG (reference sequence). V shed 2 bases, J shed 4 bases, and the junction held 2 bases outside the gene matches. There are 13 residues in the CDR3. CDR3 protein: CAWSYRGLYGYTF. CDR3 in DNA: TGTGCCTGGAGTTACAGGGGGCTCTATGGCTACACCTTC.

The J gene is TRBJ2-1, the V gene TRBV9, with TRBD1 matching over 12 bases. The CDR3 runs 13 residues. Germline V gives CDR1 SGDLS, CDR2 YYNGEE. The V and J ends lost 0 bases and 15 bases, in that order; junction bases with no gene match: 4. The CDR3 region has the DNA TGTGCCAGCAGCGTAGGGGGACAGGGGGCGTTGTTCTTC. It codes for CASSVGGQGALFF.

This chain links TRBV7-2 with TRBJ2-6; D unresolved. The CDR3 runs 14 residues. The germline V and J ends were trimmed by 2 bases and 0 bases, with 2 bases remaining between them. Germline CDR1 reads SGHTA; CDR2 reads FQGNSA. The CDR3 loop is CASSLFSGANVLTF. DNA for the CDR3: TGTGCCAGCAGCTTATTCTCTGGGGCCAACGTCCTGACTTTC. The variable domain in full, completed from reference TRBV7-2 and TRBJ2-6, reads GAGVSQSPSNKVTEKGKDVELRCDPISGHTALYWYRQSLGQGLEFLIYFQGNSAPDKSGLPSDRFSAERTGGSVSTLTIQRTQQEDSAVYLCASSLFSGANVLTFGAGSRLTVL.

The chain links TRBV7-8 to TRBJ1-5, with 7 bases that match TRBD1. This CDR3 contains 16 residues. Germline-derived CDR1 and CDR2 are SGHVS and FQNEAQ. The trim removed 1 base at V and 1 base at J, leaving 4 bases unmatched. The CDR3 DNA is TGTGCCAGCAGCTTAGGGACAGGTCAGAGCAATCAGCCCCAGCATTTT. Translation gives CASSLGTGQSNQPQHF.

The chain has TRBV7-2 and TRBJ1-5; weak D call: TRBD1 (6 bases). This CDR3 has 15 residues. Germline CDR1 and CDR2: SGHTA and FQGNSA. V was trimmed by 1 base and J by 3 bases, leaving 10 bases between them. The CDR3 DNA is TGTGCCAGCAGCTTAGAGGGGACACTCAATCAGCCCCAGCATTTT. It codes for CASSLEGTLNQPQHF. Supplemented by reference TRBV7-2 and TRBJ1-5, the full variable domain reads GAGVSQSPSNKVTEKGKDVELRCDPISGHTALYWYRQSLGQGLEFLIYFQGNSAPDKSGLPSDRFSAERTGGSVSTLTIQRTQQEDSAVYLCASSLEGTLNQPQHFGDGTRLSIL.

This rearrangement joins TRBV21-1 to TRBJ1-1. TRBV21-1 is shown as a pseudogene. The CDR3 totals 13 residues. The CDR3 nucleotides are TGTGCCAGCAGCAAACGGGGGAACACTGAAGCTTTCTTT. Translation gives CASSKRGNTEAFF.

V usage is TRBV2 and J usage is TRBJ2-1, with 9 bases matching TRBD1. Germline-derived CDR1 and CDR2 are SNHLY and FYNNEI. Germline trimming cut 7 bases from V and 8 bases from J; bases unmatched to any gene: 9. The CDR3 loop spans 14 amino acids. The CDR3 nucleotides read TGTGCCAGCAAGGACAGGGGAGCCCAATATGAGCAGTTCTTC. This codes for CASKDRGAQYEQFF.

The V gene is TRBV18, the J gene TRBJ2-3, with D perhaps assigned TRBD1 or TRBD2 (5 bases each). The V end was cut by 4 bases, the J end by 2 bases, with 16 bases between. CDR1 and CDR2 from the germline V gene are KGHSH and LQKENI. The CDR3 is made up of 16 amino acids. The CDR3 reads CASSHTGTGITDTQYF. The CDR3 DNA reads as TGTGCCAGCTCACACACCGGGACGGGGATCACAGATACGCAGTATTTT.

V and J are TRBV19 and TRBJ1-2; no reliable D call. The CDR3 consists of 14 residues. The germline V and J ends were trimmed by 3 bases and 0 bases, with 8 bases remaining between them. CDR1 and CDR2 (germline): LNHDA, SQIVND (reference sequence). Here the CDR3 reads CASSIPRPNYGYTF. The CDR3 DNA reads as TGTGCCAGTAGTATTCCGCGGCCTAACTATGGCTACACCTTC.

As concerns this clone: Other DNA sequences in this specimen translate into the identical CDR3. This chain joins TRBV7-3 and TRBJ1-1; D unresolved. The CDR3 runs 13 residues. V lost 0 bases, J lost 1 base, and 3 bases lay in between. Germline V CDR1 and CDR2: SGHTA, FQGTGA. CDR3 loop: CASSLTENTEAFF. For the CDR3, the DNA is TGTGCCAGCAGCTTAACTGAGAACACTGAAGCTTTCTTT.

The chain carries TRBV6-5 and TRBJ2-2, with D hard to call. CDR3 length: 13 residues. Germline CDR1 reads MNHEY; CDR2 reads SVGAGI. The V end was cut by 1 base, the J end by 2 bases, with 2 bases between. DNA for the CDR3: TGTGCCAGCAGTTACTTTAACACCGGGGAGCTGTTTTTT. Translation: CASSYFNTGELFF.

To note about this clone: Other DNA sequences in this sample translate to the same CDR3. The chain recombines TRBV19 with TRBJ2-3; 9 nucleotides agree with TRBD2. The junction had 4 bases not matched to a gene; V was cut back by 6 bases and J by 0 bases. Germline V lookup: CDR1 LNHDA, CDR2 SQIVND (reference sequence). The CDR3 loop spans 15 amino acids. The CDR3 here is CASSPTSGSTDTQYF. In DNA form, the CDR3 reads TGTGCCAGTAGCCCGACTAGCGGTAGCACAGATACGCAGTATTTT.

The chain carries TRBV19 and TRBJ2-7, with 13 bases aligning to TRBD2. This CDR3 comprises 17 residues. Trimming cost V 7 bases and J 3 bases; bases outside gene matches: 12. Germline values: CDR1 LNHDA, CDR2 SQIVND (reference sequence). The CDR3 DNA reads as TGTGCCAGTATTGGACTAGCGGGAGTACCGGGGGGCTACGAGCAGTACTTC. As protein: CASIGLAGVPGGYEQYF.

The chain carries TRBV2 and TRBJ2-7; D ambiguous. There are 14 residues in the CDR3. The germline V gene has CDR1 SNHLY and CDR2 FYNNEI. Trimming cost V 3 bases and J 0 bases, with 9 bases left between them. The CDR3: CASSDRGNSYEQYF. In DNA form, the CDR3 reads TGTGCCAGCAGTGACCGAGGTAACTCCTACGAGCAGTACTTC.

V usage is TRBV14 and J usage is TRBJ2-1; weak D call: TRBD2 (5 bases). The CDR3 is 13 amino acids. Germline V gene lookup returns CDR1 SGHDN and CDR2 FVKESK. V was pared by 2 bases and J by 9 bases, with 11 bases between. This CDR3 is CASSQPTGIEQFF. The CDR3 region has the DNA TGTGCCAGCAGCCAACCCACGGGGATTGAGCAGTTCTTC.

The V gene is TRBV7-9, the J gene TRBJ2-1; 7 bases are a match to TRBD1. The CDR3 is 11 amino acids. The V segment lost 1 base and the J segment 14 bases; nucleotides outside the gene matches: 2. Per the germline V gene, CDR1 is SEHNR and CDR2 is FQNEAQ (reference sequence). Here the CDR3 DNA reads TGTGCCAGCAGCTTAGAGGGGGCCGAGTTCTTC. This codes for CASSLEGAEFF. The complete variable domain, with remaining parts taken from reference TRBV7-9 and TRBJ2-1, reads DTGVSQNPRHKITKRGQNVTFRCDPISEHNRLYWYRQTLGQGPEFLTYFQNEAQLEKSRLLSDRFSAERPKGSFSTLEIQRTEQGDSAMYLCASSLEGAEFFGPGTRLTVL.

This clone is a singleton in its sample. The chain uses TRBV27 and TRBJ2-7; 9 nucleotides agree with TRBD1. There are 14 residues in the CDR3. J lost 4 bases, V lost 6 bases, and 7 bases had no gene match. Germline V gene data show CDR1 as MNHEY and CDR2 as SMNVEV (reference sequence). The CDR3 sequence: CASRWGQGGYEQYF. The DNA for the CDR3 is TGTGCCAGCAGGTGGGGACAGGGAGGGTACGAGCAGTACTTC.

This chain links TRBV6-5 with TRBJ1-1, with D possibly TRBD1 on 5 matching bases. This CDR3 has 11 amino acids. V was pared by 8 bases and J by 5 bases, with 9 bases between. Germline values: CDR1 MNHEY, CDR2 SVGAGI. The CDR3 nucleotides are TGTGCCAGCTGGGGGAGGACTGAAGCTTTCTTT. The encoded protein is CASWGRTEAFF.

The gene calls are TRBV2 and TRBJ2-3; TRBD2 agrees at 11 bases. The germline V gene has CDR1 SNHLY and CDR2 FYNNEI. The CDR3 loop spans 15 amino acids. V gave up 9 bases and J gave up 0 bases; unmatched junction bases: 5. This CDR3 reads CASLTSGVSTDTQYF. The CDR3 nucleotides read TGTGCCAGTTTGACTAGCGGGGTTAGCACAGATACGCAGTATTTT.

The chain joins TRBV28 to TRBJ2-1; 8 bases line up with TRBD2. V shed 6 bases, J shed 10 bases, and the junction held 11 bases outside the gene matches. Germline V gene data show CDR1 as MDHEN and CDR2 as SYDVKM. The CDR3 consists of 14 residues. The CDR3 loop is CASSSLGGGSEQFF. CDR3 DNA: TGTGCCAGCAGCTCCCTTGGCGGGGGGTCGGAGCAGTTCTTC.